The rows below give T cell receptor beta chains drawn from one sample of a study of beta chain features in type 1 diabetes. Sequencing used immunoSEQ multiplex PCR; TCRdb keeps in-frame clones, though not all of them. The table has approximately 170,000 clones, roughly 9% seen once. The sample consisted of central memory CD4+ T cells from blood. These receptors originate from a woman younger than 30 in good health. Each CDR3 is given without its conserved first and last residue. The order of the fields is V gene, J gene, CDR3 protein.

>TRBV18|TRBJ1-2
ASSPRQDVGYT
>TRBV2|TRBJ2-3
ASSEAWQTSGTQY
>TRBV7-9|TRBJ2-2
ASSLRQGNTGELF
>TRBV28|TRBJ2-3
ASRPLSSTDTQY
>TRBV4-1|TRBJ1-5
ASSQDDRGTGQPQH
>TRBV6-6|TRBJ1-1
AISESDFQAF
>TRBV29-1|TRBJ2-7
SVWGGGSYEQY
>TRBV7-9|TRBJ2-1
ASGDRDNEQF
>TRBV5-1|TRBJ2-7
ASSPKTSGDSYEQY
>TRBV4-1|TRBJ2-5
ASSHGLAGFGETQY
>TRBV27|TRBJ1-3
ASSLTGTGNTIY
>TRBV6-6|TRBJ1-2
ASSYVGQGSNGYT
>TRBV13|TRBJ2-5
ASKMRTGHQETQY
>TRBV2|TRBJ2-1
ASTTGASHNEQF
>TRBV11-2|TRBJ2-5
ASSSGREETQY